This T cell receptor (beta chain) stems from a study of T cell responses to AZD1222 COVID-19 vaccine. Study conclusions and caveats: The donor cohort was predominantly white British with a female majority, and clonal diversity may have been underestimated.

Regarding this clone: Its antigen is currently unknown.

Some clones are missing from TCRdb's copy, which holds only in-frame ones; the method was immunoSEQ multiplex PCR. The sample lists approximately 50,000 clones, about 86% occurring once. The sequence derives from an adult who received the AZD1222 COVID-19 vaccine. The sample was peripheral blood, taken 28 days after the second AZD1222 dose.

The CDR3 nucleotides are TGTGCCAGCAGTCCTTCCCACGCCCGGGACCCGCGCCGCACTGAAGCTTTCTTT. It codes for CASSPSHARDPRRTEAFF. The chain uses TRBV6-6 and TRBJ1-1, with D possibly matching TRBD1 (5 bases). V gave up 5 bases and J gave up 4 bases, with 26 bases separating them. Germline V lookup: CDR1 MNHNY, CDR2 SVGAGI (reference sequence). This CDR3 contains 18 residues.